The 7 T cell receptor beta chains in this list originate from one sample, sequenced in a study of blood T cells in healthy people across ages. PCR was performed a second time for about 7 to 11 cycles using a sample-barcoded 5' primer and a J-beta primer mix. From the 5' RACE reads, TCRdb called clonotypes with MiXCR, one entry per CDR3 protein. The table has approximately 600,000 distinct CDR3 sequences, roughly 53% seen once; the top ten hold over 30%. The source material was blood. These receptors were taken from a man aged 55 to 70 in good health.

V gene TRBV10-3 combines with J gene TRBJ2-7, with TRBD2 identical over 11 bases. Germline loops: CDR1 ENHRY, CDR2 SYGVKD. The length of the CDR3 is 16 residues. The V gene end was trimmed by 2 bases and the J gene end by 12 bases; junction bases not matched to a gene: 15. CDR3 sequence (DNA): TGTGCCATCAGTGAGGTTCTAGCGGGGGGAGCTAAGTCGGTGTACTTC. It is translated as CAISEVLAGGAKSVYF.

This clonotype came up many times. The V call is TRBV10-3, the J call TRBJ1-1, with D possibly being TRBD1 (5 bases). The CDR3 consists of 14 residues. CDR1 and CDR2 from the germline V gene are ENHRY and SYGVKD. The V end lost 7 bases, the J end lost 2 bases, and 14 bases lay between the germline ends. The CDR3 DNA reads TGTGCCATCACCAGACAGAGCAAAAACACTGAAGCTTTCTTT. Protein sequence: CAITRQSKNTEAFF.

This clonotype has only a few counts. The chain is built from TRBV5-1 and TRBJ2-1; 8 bases are a match to TRBD2. The V segment lost 4 bases and the J segment 8 bases; nucleotides outside the gene matches: 8. Germline CDR1 is SGHRS and CDR2 is YFSETQ. The CDR3 contains 14 residues. CDR3 residues: CASSAGGAMDEQFF. The CDR3 bases are TGCGCCAGCAGCGCCGGGGGGGCGATGGATGAGCAGTTCTTC.

The chain employs TRBV20-1 and TRBJ1-1; tentative D call: TRBD1 (6 bases). The CDR3 sequence is 13 residues long. Deletions cut 6 bases from V and 4 bases from J, with 15 bases between. Germline CDR1 reads DFQATT; CDR2 reads SNEGSKA (reference sequence). CDR3 DNA sequence: TGCAGTGCCAACAGGGAGGCCGGCACTGAAGCTTTCTTT. Its translation is CSANREAGTEAFF.

Only a few counts were recorded for this clonotype. The chain links TRBV6-1 to TRBJ2-5; D is perhaps TRBD2 (6 bases). Germline CDR1 MNHNS, CDR2 SASEGT. The CDR3 contains 16 residues. Trimming shortened V by 2 bases and J by 7 bases, and 20 bases separated the two germline ends. The CDR3 DNA reads as TGTGCCAGCAGTGAAAGCGATGGTCCCTGGGGAGGGACCCAGTACTTC. This codes for CASSESDGPWGGTQYF.

This clonotype showed up just a few times. This chain links TRBV25-1 with TRBJ2-7; no firm D call. Germline values: CDR1 MGHDK, CDR2 SYGVNS. V lost 0 bases, J lost 1 base, and 4 bases lay in between. The CDR3 covers 13 residues. In DNA, the CDR3 is TGTGCCAGCAGTGAATATGGTTCCTACGAGCAGTACTTC. This gives the protein CASSEYGSYEQYF.

The rearrangement links TRBV18 to TRBJ1-6; D gene unclear. This CDR3 spans 16 amino acids. Germline V lookup: CDR1 KGHSH, CDR2 LQKENI. V was trimmed by 1 base and J by 1 base, leaving 8 bases between them. For the CDR3, the DNA is TGTGCCAGCTCACCACAGGGAGAGTCCTATAATTCACCCCTCCACTTT. Translated: CASSPQGESYNSPLHF.